This is a list of T cell receptor beta chains from one sample in a study of technical replicates of blood from four donors. The repertoire was sequenced with immunoSEQ multiplex PCR; TCRdb's copy has only in-frame clones and lacks some. Among approximately 100,000 clones, nearly 97% were seen once, and the ten largest hold approximately 0.21%. The sequencing sample was made of T cells isolated from PBMCs. These receptors all stem from a human donor in good health. The CDR3 runs from the conserved cysteine through the conserved F or W. The order of the fields is J gene, D gene, V gene, clone size, CDR3 DNA, CDR3 protein. The D gene is left open where the match is weak. Where a row states a size, it is once, few, many or the class of an expanded clone; other rows omit it.

j_gene: TRBJ2-7; d_gene: -; v_gene: TRBV28; abundance: -; CDR3nt: TGTGCCAGCAGTTCCGGGACACCCAAATCCTACGAGCAGTACTTC; CDR3aa: CASSSGTPKSYEQYF
j_gene: TRBJ2-6; d_gene: -; v_gene: TRBV7-9; abundance: -; CDR3nt: TGTGCCAGCAGCCAGCCAGGGTTGACTGGGGCCAACGTCCTGACTTTC; CDR3aa: CASSQPGLTGANVLTF
j_gene: TRBJ1-1; d_gene: -; v_gene: TRBV2; abundance: -; CDR3nt: TGTGCCAGCATTCAGTCTTGGGGCTCGGGCACTGAAGCTTTCTTT; CDR3aa: CASIQSWGSGTEAFF
j_gene: TRBJ1-1; d_gene: -; v_gene: TRBV11-2; abundance: -; CDR3nt: TGTGCCAGCAGGGTAGGGGATGAAGCTTTCTTT; CDR3aa: CASRVGDEAFF
j_gene: TRBJ1-2; d_gene: -; v_gene: TRBV27; abundance: -; CDR3nt: TGTGCCAGCAGTACGAAGGGGAGGGCTAACTATGGCTACACCTTC; CDR3aa: CASSTKGRANYGYTF
j_gene: TRBJ2-1; d_gene: TRBD2; v_gene: TRBV10-2; abundance: -; CDR3nt: TGCGCCACCAAGGGACTAGCGGGATACAATGAGCAGTTCTTC; CDR3aa: CATKGLAGYNEQFF
j_gene: TRBJ1-6; d_gene: -; v_gene: TRBV7-8; abundance: -; CDR3nt: TGTGCCAGCAGCCTCCAGGGGCCGGATTCACCCCTCCACTTT; CDR3aa: CASSLQGPDSPLHF
j_gene: TRBJ2-2; d_gene: -; v_gene: TRBV11-2; abundance: -; CDR3nt: TGTGCCAGCAGGCCAGGGGAGCTGGACACCGGGGAGCTGTTTTTT; CDR3aa: CASRPGELDTGELFF
j_gene: TRBJ2-3; d_gene: -; v_gene: TRBV6-5; abundance: -; CDR3nt: TGTGCCAGCGCCGGCCGGGAGTCGAGGACAGATACGCAGTATTTT; CDR3aa: CASAGRESRTDTQYF
j_gene: TRBJ2-7; d_gene: -; v_gene: TRBV7-9; abundance: -; CDR3nt: TGTGCCAGCAGCTTAGAGTCCCAGTCCTCCTACGAGCAGTACTTC; CDR3aa: CASSLESQSSYEQYF
j_gene: TRBJ2-3; d_gene: -; v_gene: TRBV20-1; abundance: -; CDR3nt: TGCAGTTTTCCAGCGAGAGATACGCAGTATTTT; CDR3aa: CSFPARDTQYF
j_gene: TRBJ2-1; d_gene: TRBD2; v_gene: TRBV7-9; abundance: -; CDR3nt: TGTGCCAGCAGCCCCATGGGGCGGGAGGGCCGCGACTCCTACAATGAGCAGTTCTTC; CDR3aa: CASSPMGREGRDSYNEQFF
j_gene: TRBJ2-5; d_gene: -; v_gene: TRBV30; abundance: -; CDR3nt: TGTGCCTGGAGTCGGGGATTCCAAGAGACCCAGTACTTC; CDR3aa: CAWSRGFQETQYF
j_gene: TRBJ1-1; d_gene: -; v_gene: TRBV29-1; abundance: -; CDR3nt: TGCAGCGTTGAGCTTCCAGGAGGCACTGAAGCTTTCTTT; CDR3aa: CSVELPGGTEAFF
j_gene: TRBJ1-1; d_gene: -; v_gene: TRBV29-1; abundance: once; CDR3nt: TGCAGCGTTGAAGATAGGGGGGGCACTGAAGCTTTCTTT; CDR3aa: CSVEDRGGTEAFF
j_gene: TRBJ1-1; d_gene: TRBD1; v_gene: TRBV7-2; abundance: -; CDR3nt: TGTGCCAGCAGCCATGAACAGGGGGAGATTGAAGCTTTCTTT; CDR3aa: CASSHEQGEIEAFF
j_gene: TRBJ2-5; d_gene: TRBD1; v_gene: TRBV6-6; abundance: -; CDR3nt: TGTGCCAGCAGTTACTTTGGGACAGGGCTCGGAGAGACCCAGTACTTC; CDR3aa: CASSYFGTGLGETQYF
j_gene: TRBJ2-5; d_gene: TRBD2; v_gene: TRBV10-3; abundance: -; CDR3nt: TGTGCCATCAGAGGGGGGACTAGCGCTAAAGAGACCCAGTACTTC; CDR3aa: CAIRGGTSAKETQYF
j_gene: TRBJ2-7; d_gene: -; v_gene: TRBV28; abundance: -; CDR3nt: TGTGCCAGCAGTTATGCGATCGCCCTTACCTCCTCCTACGAGCAGTACTTC; CDR3aa: CASSYAIALTSSYEQYF
j_gene: TRBJ2-2; d_gene: -; v_gene: TRBV7-3; abundance: -; CDR3nt: TGTGCCAGCAGCTTAAGCGGGGACACCGGGGAGCTGTTTTTT; CDR3aa: CASSLSGDTGELFF
j_gene: TRBJ1-5; d_gene: -; v_gene: TRBV7-9; abundance: -; CDR3nt: TGTGCCAGCAGCCGTCTATTTAATCAGCCCCAGCATTTT; CDR3aa: CASSRLFNQPQHF
j_gene: TRBJ1-1; d_gene: -; v_gene: TRBV20-1; abundance: -; CDR3nt: TGCAGTGCTAGAGAGTCCACCGGAGCTTTCTTT; CDR3aa: CSARESTGAFF
j_gene: TRBJ1-4; d_gene: -; v_gene: TRBV2; abundance: -; CDR3nt: TGTGCCAGCACCCGGGATACTAATGAAAAACTGTTTTTT; CDR3aa: CASTRDTNEKLFF
j_gene: TRBJ2-1; d_gene: TRBD2; v_gene: TRBV13; abundance: -; CDR3nt: TGTGCCAGCAGCTTAGACGCGGGAGGGCCCTCGGTCAATGAGCAGTTCTTC; CDR3aa: CASSLDAGGPSVNEQFF
j_gene: TRBJ1-3; d_gene: -; v_gene: TRBV28; abundance: -; CDR3nt: TGTGCCAGCAGCCCTCGGAGGTCGGGCACGTCCAGCTCTGGAAACACCATATATTTT; CDR3aa: CASSPRRSGTSSSGNTIYF
j_gene: TRBJ2-7; d_gene: TRBD2; v_gene: TRBV27; abundance: once; CDR3nt: TGTGCCAGCAGTTTATGGGGGACTAGCGAGATGAGGAGCTCCTACGAGCAGTACTTC; CDR3aa: CASSLWGTSEMRSSYEQYF
j_gene: TRBJ2-7; d_gene: -; v_gene: TRBV10-3; abundance: -; CDR3nt: TGTGCCATCAGTGAGTTCGTGGGTGAGGGTCCAGACTACGAGCAGTACTTC; CDR3aa: CAISEFVGEGPDYEQYF
j_gene: TRBJ1-1; d_gene: -; v_gene: TRBV6-5; abundance: -; CDR3nt: TGTGCCAGCAGAAACACCAAGAACACTGAAGCTTTCTTT; CDR3aa: CASRNTKNTEAFF
j_gene: TRBJ2-3; d_gene: -; v_gene: TRBV2; abundance: once; CDR3nt: TGTGCCGTGACACCGTACCGCACAGATACGCAGTATTTT; CDR3aa: CAVTPYRTDTQYF
j_gene: TRBJ1-6; d_gene: -; v_gene: TRBV7-9; abundance: -; CDR3nt: TGTGCCAGCAGCTCACCGGGAGGGATTAATTCACCCCTCCACTTT; CDR3aa: CASSSPGGINSPLHF
j_gene: TRBJ2-3; d_gene: TRBD1; v_gene: TRBV4-1; abundance: -; CDR3nt: TGCGCCAGCAGCTGGGACAGTATCACAGATACGCAGTATTTT; CDR3aa: CASSWDSITDTQYF
j_gene: TRBJ2-1; d_gene: TRBD2; v_gene: TRBV7-8; abundance: -; CDR3nt: TGTGCCAGCAGCTTCTCACTAGCGGGAGGCTGGAATGAGCAGTTCTTC; CDR3aa: CASSFSLAGGWNEQFF
j_gene: TRBJ2-5; d_gene: -; v_gene: TRBV5-6; abundance: -; CDR3nt: TGTGCCAGCAGCCCGGGGGTGGGGTCAGGAGAGACCCAGTACTTC; CDR3aa: CASSPGVGSGETQYF
j_gene: TRBJ2-7; d_gene: TRBD1; v_gene: TRBV4-1; abundance: -; CDR3nt: TGCGCCAGCAGCCAACCTCTCATCTTCCGGGACAGGGTTACCTACGAGCAGTACTTC; CDR3aa: CASSQPLIFRDRVTYEQYF
j_gene: TRBJ1-4; d_gene: TRBD1; v_gene: TRBV7-9; abundance: -; CDR3nt: TGTGCCAGCAGCTTCGCTCAGGGGGCCGAAAAACTGTTTTTT; CDR3aa: CASSFAQGAEKLFF
j_gene: TRBJ2-7; d_gene: -; v_gene: TRBV9; abundance: -; CDR3nt: TGTGCCAGCAGCGTAGCGGCAGGTGATGCCTACGAGCAGTACTTC; CDR3aa: CASSVAAGDAYEQYF
j_gene: TRBJ2-7; d_gene: TRBD2; v_gene: TRBV6-5; abundance: -; CDR3nt: TGTGCCAGCAGTTACGGGGGGGTAAGCGAGCAGTACTTC; CDR3aa: CASSYGGVSEQYF
j_gene: TRBJ2-1; d_gene: TRBD2; v_gene: TRBV29-1; abundance: -; CDR3nt: TGCAGCGCCCCAGGGACTAGCGGGGAATCCTACAATGAGCAGTTCTTC; CDR3aa: CSAPGTSGESYNEQFF
j_gene: TRBJ2-7; d_gene: TRBD2; v_gene: TRBV7-2; abundance: -; CDR3nt: TGTGCCAGCAGCTCTAGCGGGGCCGTTAGCGAGCAGTACTTC; CDR3aa: CASSSSGAVSEQYF
j_gene: TRBJ2-1; d_gene: TRBD2; v_gene: TRBV18; abundance: -; CDR3nt: TGTGCCAGCTCACGATTGTCTAGCGGGGGCAATGAGCAGTTCTTC; CDR3aa: CASSRLSSGGNEQFF
j_gene: TRBJ1-4; d_gene: TRBD1; v_gene: TRBV10-3; abundance: -; CDR3nt: TGTGCCACAAGGACAGGGTCGGATGAAAAACTGTTTTTT; CDR3aa: CATRTGSDEKLFF
j_gene: TRBJ1-5; d_gene: -; v_gene: TRBV19; abundance: -; CDR3nt: TGTGCCAGTAAGTCCCGTGGCGGGGGAGTGAGCAATCAGCCCCAGCATTTT; CDR3aa: CASKSRGGGVSNQPQHF
j_gene: TRBJ1-6; d_gene: TRBD1; v_gene: TRBV7-9; abundance: -; CDR3nt: TGTGCCAGCAGCTCCCCGGGACAGGGAGGTTCACCCCTCCACTTT; CDR3aa: CASSSPGQGGSPLHF
j_gene: TRBJ2-1; d_gene: -; v_gene: TRBV27; abundance: -; CDR3nt: TGTGCCAGCAGTCGGAGGGCCGCGAGCTCCTACAATGAGCAGTTCTTC; CDR3aa: CASSRRAASSYNEQFF
j_gene: TRBJ1-1; d_gene: -; v_gene: TRBV4-1; abundance: -; CDR3nt: TGCGCCAGCAGCCAAGGACAACTCCGAAACACTGAAGCTTTCTTT; CDR3aa: CASSQGQLRNTEAFF
j_gene: TRBJ1-2; d_gene: -; v_gene: TRBV7-2; abundance: -; CDR3nt: TGTGCCAGCAGCTTATCGAATAGTTTGGTCTATGGCTACACCTTC; CDR3aa: CASSLSNSLVYGYTF
j_gene: TRBJ2-7; d_gene: TRBD2; v_gene: TRBV27; abundance: -; CDR3nt: TGTGCCAGCAGTCCTTGGACTAGCGCAGGGGTGACGTCCGAGCAGTACTTC; CDR3aa: CASSPWTSAGVTSEQYF
j_gene: TRBJ1-2; d_gene: -; v_gene: TRBV4-2; abundance: -; CDR3nt: TGTGCCAGCAGCCTGGAGGTTAGCTATGGCTACACCTTC; CDR3aa: CASSLEVSYGYTF
j_gene: TRBJ1-5; d_gene: -; v_gene: TRBV6-5; abundance: -; CDR3nt: TGTGCCAGCAGTTACGATGCCAGGGCCAGTCAGCCCCAGCATTTT; CDR3aa: CASSYDARASQPQHF
j_gene: TRBJ2-7; d_gene: TRBD2; v_gene: TRBV7-2; abundance: few; CDR3nt: TGTGCCAGCAGCTCCTGGACTAGCGGGCTATACGAGCAGTACTTC; CDR3aa: CASSSWTSGLYEQYF
j_gene: TRBJ2-1; d_gene: TRBD2; v_gene: TRBV7-6; abundance: -; CDR3nt: TGTGCCAGCAGCTCTATTCTAGCGGGGGGGCAGGGTGAGCAGTTCTTC; CDR3aa: CASSSILAGGQGEQFF
j_gene: TRBJ2-2; d_gene: -; v_gene: TRBV10-2; abundance: once; CDR3nt: TGCGCCAGCAGTCCCTTTGGAGGGGCCAACACCGGGGAGCTGTTTTTT; CDR3aa: CASSPFGGANTGELFF
j_gene: TRBJ2-1; d_gene: TRBD2; v_gene: TRBV5-1; abundance: -; CDR3nt: TGCGCCAGCACCCGGGACCTAGCGGGAGTCAATGAGCAGTTCTTC; CDR3aa: CASTRDLAGVNEQFF